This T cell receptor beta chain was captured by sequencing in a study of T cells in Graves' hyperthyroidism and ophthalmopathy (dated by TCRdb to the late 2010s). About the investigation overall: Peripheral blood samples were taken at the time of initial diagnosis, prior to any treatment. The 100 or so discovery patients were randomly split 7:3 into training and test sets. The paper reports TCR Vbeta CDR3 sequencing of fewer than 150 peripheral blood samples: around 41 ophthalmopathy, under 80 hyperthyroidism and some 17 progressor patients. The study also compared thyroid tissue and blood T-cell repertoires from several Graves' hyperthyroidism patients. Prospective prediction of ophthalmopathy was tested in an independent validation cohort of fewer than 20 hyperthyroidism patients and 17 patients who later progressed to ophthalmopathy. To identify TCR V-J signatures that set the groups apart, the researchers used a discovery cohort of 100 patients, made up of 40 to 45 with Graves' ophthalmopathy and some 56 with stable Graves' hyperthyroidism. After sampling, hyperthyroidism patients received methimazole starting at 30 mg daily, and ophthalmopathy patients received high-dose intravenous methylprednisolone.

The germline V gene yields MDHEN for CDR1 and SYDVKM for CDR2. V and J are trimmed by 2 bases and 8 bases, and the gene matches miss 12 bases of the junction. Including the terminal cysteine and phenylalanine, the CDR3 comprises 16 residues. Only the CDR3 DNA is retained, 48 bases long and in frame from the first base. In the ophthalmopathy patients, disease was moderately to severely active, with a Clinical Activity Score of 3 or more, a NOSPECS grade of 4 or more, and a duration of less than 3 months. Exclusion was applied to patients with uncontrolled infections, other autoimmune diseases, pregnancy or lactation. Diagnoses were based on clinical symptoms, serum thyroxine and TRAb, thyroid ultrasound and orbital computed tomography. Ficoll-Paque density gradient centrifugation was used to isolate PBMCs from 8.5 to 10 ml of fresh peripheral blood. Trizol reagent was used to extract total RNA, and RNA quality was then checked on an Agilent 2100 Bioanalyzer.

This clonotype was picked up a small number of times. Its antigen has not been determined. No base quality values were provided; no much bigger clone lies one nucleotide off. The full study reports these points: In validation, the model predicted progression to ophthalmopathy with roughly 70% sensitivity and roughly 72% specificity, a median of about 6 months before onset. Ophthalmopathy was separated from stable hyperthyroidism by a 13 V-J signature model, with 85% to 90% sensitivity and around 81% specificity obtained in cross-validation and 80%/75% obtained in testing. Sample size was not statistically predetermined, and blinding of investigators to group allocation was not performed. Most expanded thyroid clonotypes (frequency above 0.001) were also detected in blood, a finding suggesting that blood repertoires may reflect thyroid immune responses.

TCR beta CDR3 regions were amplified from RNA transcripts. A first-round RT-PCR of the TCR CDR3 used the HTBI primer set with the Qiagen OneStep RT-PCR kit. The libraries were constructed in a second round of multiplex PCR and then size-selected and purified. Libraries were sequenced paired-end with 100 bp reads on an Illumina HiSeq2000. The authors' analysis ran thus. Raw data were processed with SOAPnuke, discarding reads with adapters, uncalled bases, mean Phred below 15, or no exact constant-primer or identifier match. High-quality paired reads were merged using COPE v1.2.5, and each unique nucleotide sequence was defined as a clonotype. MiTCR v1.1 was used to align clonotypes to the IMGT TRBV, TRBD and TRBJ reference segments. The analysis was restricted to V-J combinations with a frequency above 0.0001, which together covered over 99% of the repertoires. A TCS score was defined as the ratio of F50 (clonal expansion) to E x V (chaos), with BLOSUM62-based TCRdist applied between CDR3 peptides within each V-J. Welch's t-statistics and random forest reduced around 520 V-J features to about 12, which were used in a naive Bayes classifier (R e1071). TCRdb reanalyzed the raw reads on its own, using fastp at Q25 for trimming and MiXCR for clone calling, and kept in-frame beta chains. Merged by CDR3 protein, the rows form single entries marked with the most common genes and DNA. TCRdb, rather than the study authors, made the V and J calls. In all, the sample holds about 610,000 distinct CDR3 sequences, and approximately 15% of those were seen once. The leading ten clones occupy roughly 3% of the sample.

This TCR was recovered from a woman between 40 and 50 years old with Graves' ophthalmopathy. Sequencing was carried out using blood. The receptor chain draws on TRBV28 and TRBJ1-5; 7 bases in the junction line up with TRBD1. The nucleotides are TGTGCCAGCAGTTTACCAACAGGGGCAGTGGTGGAGCCCCAGCATTTT. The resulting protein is CASSLPTGAVVEPQHF. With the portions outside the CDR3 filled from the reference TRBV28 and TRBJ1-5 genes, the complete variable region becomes DVKVTQSSRYLVKRTGEKVFLECVQDMDHENMFWYRQDPGLGLRLIYFSYDVKMKEKGDIPEGYSVSREKKERFSLILESASTNQTSMYLCASSLPTGAVVEPQHFGDGTRLSIL.